These T cell receptor beta chains were read from a single sample in a study of T cells after yellow fever vaccination. TCRdb re-analysed the 5' RACE reads in MiXCR, keeping a single row per CDR3 protein. The data contain about 160,000 distinct CDR3 sequences, around 8.5% of them seen just once; the ten biggest clones take up roughly a third. The input for sequencing was CD8+ T cells sorted from PBMCs, taken 45 days after the yellow fever booster vaccination. The origin of the receptors is a man aged 18 to 30 who received the YFV17D yellow fever vaccine. Each CDR3 is given without its conserved first and last residue. Each record gives: J gene, V gene, CDR3 protein.

>TRBJ1-2|TRBV20-1
SARIGGLYGYT
>TRBJ2-4|TRBV7-6
ASSLERTALKIQY
>TRBJ2-1|TRBV6-5
ASSYSAGDVNEQF
>TRBJ1-2|TRBV13
ASSPATPDAANYGYT
>TRBJ2-3|TRBV7-8
ASSLGRGRGTDTQY
>TRBJ1-4|TRBV20-1
SARPIRNEKLF
>TRBJ2-5|TRBV9
ASSSNRGTGVETQY
>TRBJ2-7|TRBV29-1
SVEGQGIHEQY
>TRBJ1-1|TRBV12-3/TRBV12-4
ASRRTGVNTEAF
>TRBJ2-4|TRBV19
ASRRGFGNIQY
>TRBJ1-1|TRBV6-1
AYFPTGGGRNTEAF
>TRBJ2-3|TRBV2
ASSAAGFRADTQY
>TRBJ1-6|TRBV5-6
ASTPRGRLKSPLH
>TRBJ2-1|TRBV6-5
ASSSRGTEANEQF
>TRBJ1-4|TRBV7-9
ASSPTAGAYEKLF
>TRBJ1-2|TRBV4-1
ASSQEGRGLDGYT
>TRBJ1-3|TRBV29-1
SVDAQVGNTIY
>TRBJ1-1|TRBV6-6
ASSYFTEAF
>TRBJ2-6|TRBV2
ASSEADSRVAGANVLT
>TRBJ2-5|TRBV9
ASSATGLAETQY
>TRBJ1-3|TRBV7-9
ASSPRDSLSGNTIY
>TRBJ1-1|TRBV29-1
SVEGQGTEAF
>TRBJ2-2|TRBV14
ASSRRLAEFLTGELF
>TRBJ2-3|TRBV13
ASSSGAEGDSSTDTQY
>TRBJ2-7|TRBV6-1
ASSFGLAGSYEQY
>TRBJ1-5|TRBV27
ASSSRDRGNQPQH
>TRBJ2-3|TRBV12-3/TRBV12-4
ASSPDKSPDTQY
>TRBJ1-1|TRBV18
ASSLTDGYANTEAF
>TRBJ1-4|TRBV10-3
AISGDPANEKLF
>TRBJ2-7|TRBV7-8
ASSSRAYEQY
>TRBJ2-3|TRBV7-2
ASSFGPTKRGVTDTQY
>TRBJ2-7|TRBV9
ASSPRYDYSYEQY
>TRBJ2-5|TRBV15
ATSRDRQGRDQETQY
>TRBJ1-2|TRBV7-9
ASSLEDRTNGYT
>TRBJ2-5|TRBV5-1
ASSDPGLAGVETQY
>TRBJ2-1|TRBV20-1
SARDRLAGGTNEQF
>TRBJ2-3|TRBV6-4
ASSAIGGTDTQY
>TRBJ1-1|TRBV4-3
ASSQGRVEVTEAF
>TRBJ2-1|TRBV7-9
ASSLGDRGQTFSYNEQF
>TRBJ2-3|TRBV11-1
ASSSVRGRGTDTQY
>TRBJ1-1|TRBV15
ATSSRGSHTEAF
>TRBJ2-1|TRBV6-1
ASSGDPGQGSDEQF
>TRBJ2-1|TRBV5-1
ASSLRGGGVGNEQF
>TRBJ2-7|TRBV9
ASSATGAEQY
>TRBJ2-2|TRBV4-3
ASSQDWAGANTGELF
>TRBJ2-5|TRBV4-2
ASSRGGETQY
>TRBJ1-5|TRBV15
ATSREFIKGSNQPQH
>TRBJ2-2|TRBV12-3/TRBV12-4
ASNPTPGSTKNTGELF